These 6 T cell receptor beta chains originate from one sample sequenced in a study of cytomegalovirus exposure and HLA in healthy donors. The primer mix had 60 Vbeta and 13 Jbeta primers. TCRdb keeps only in-frame clones here, not all; method: immunoSEQ multiplex PCR. The sample holds 150,000 to 180,000 clones, 70% to 80% seen once. The material sequenced was PBMCs. All receptors derive from a woman in her thirties or forties in good health and CMV-seronegative.

The chain uses TRBV4-1 and TRBJ2-5, with unresolved D. The germline gives CDR1 MGHRA, CDR2 YSYEKL. V was clipped by 0 bases and J by 5 bases, with 7 bases between them. The length of the CDR3 is 13 residues. The CDR3 nucleotides read TGCGCCAGCAGCCAAGACAGGTCCGAGACCCAGTACTTC. Translating it yields CASSQDRSETQYF.

This chain connects TRBV6-5 to TRBJ1-2; D possibly corresponds to TRBD1 (6 bases). From germline, CDR1 is MNHEY and CDR2 SVGAGI. V shed 6 bases and J shed 4 bases, with 12 bases lying between them. The CDR3 sequence is 13 residues long. The CDR3 reads CASREDSLYGYTF. CDR3 sequence (DNA): TGTGCCAGCAGAGAGGACAGCCTCTATGGCTACACCTTC.

The V and J genes are TRBV5-1 and TRBJ2-6; 8 positions agree with TRBD1. V gave up 1 base and J gave up 1 base; unmatched junction bases: 7. The CDR3 has 18 residues. Germline loops: CDR1 SGHRS, CDR2 YFSETQ. This CDR3 reads CASSLRGTGLSGANVLTF. CDR3 nucleotide sequence: TGCGCCAGCAGCTTGAGAGGGACAGGATTATCTGGGGCCAACGTCCTGACTTTC. The entire variable domain, with the rest obtained from reference TRBV5-1 and TRBJ2-6, is as follows: KAGVTQTPRYLIKTRGQQVTLSCSPISGHRSVSWYQQTPGQGLQFLFEYFSETQRNKGNFPGRFSGRQFSNSRSEMNVSTLELGDSALYLCASSLRGTGLSGANVLTFGAGSRLTVL.

This sequence joins TRBV6-6 and TRBJ1-1, with D possibly being TRBD1 (6 bases). The CDR3 is 12 amino acids. Looked up from germline, CDR1 is MNHNY and CDR2 is SVGAGI (reference sequence). Trimming shortened V by 5 bases and J by 9 bases, and 13 bases separated the two germline ends. The CDR3, as DNA: TGTGCCAGCAGTCGACAGGTAGTGAAAGCTTTCTTT. This gives the protein CASSRQVVKAFF.

This rearrangement joins TRBV5-1 to TRBJ2-3; a possible D gene is TRBD2 (5 bases). With 1 base removed from V and 2 bases from J, the gap between germline ends came to 11 bases. Germline CDR1 is SGHRS and CDR2 is YFSETQ. The CDR3 is 15 amino acids. The CDR3 region has the DNA TGCGCCAGCAGCTTGACGGGATTTGACACAGATACGCAGTATTTT. It yields the protein CASSLTGFDTDTQYF.

The V gene is TRBV5-1, the J gene TRBJ2-3, with 7 nucleotides matching TRBD1. V shed 3 bases and J 3 bases; nucleotides not matched to a gene: 7. Germline values: CDR1 SGHRS, CDR2 YFSETQ. CDR3 length equals 15 residues. CDR3 in amino acids: CASSSLRGSTDTQYF. The CDR3 region has the DNA TGCGCCAGCAGCTCGCTCAGGGGGAGTACAGATACGCAGTATTTT.